Below are 6 T cell receptor beta chains sequenced from a single sample in a study of CXCR3-negative and CXCR3-positive naive CD8 T cells. All TRB cDNA libraries came from 5' RACE performed with UMI labels. TCRdb reprocessed the 5' RACE reads; each CDR3 protein has one entry and no DNA is given. The sample shows about 150,000 distinct CDR3 sequences, and under 0.5% sits with its ten largest clones. These TCRs are of unknown antigen specificity. General observations from the study: CXCR3-positive naive cells had TRB CDR3s that were more hydrophobic than CXCR3-negative naive cells had.

The sequenced sample consisted of naive CXCR3+ CD8+ T cells from blood. Noted subset: CD45RO-CCR7+CD27+CD95- naive CD8+ T cells expressing CXCR3 (TNR3+). The receptors derive from a human donor in good health. Some clones in this sample may be carry-over from other donors' samples.

The CDR3 protein is CASSFRETYEQYF. The chain recombines TRBV7-8 with TRBJ2-7; the TCRdb D gene call, TRBD2, has no DNA to confirm it. The germline gives CDR1 SGHVS, CDR2 FQNEAQ. This CDR3 spans 13 amino acids. Full variable domain (outside the CDR3, taken from reference TRBV7-8 and TRBJ2-7): GAGVSQSPRYKVAKRGQDVALRCDPISGHVSLFWYQQALGQGPEFLTYFQNEAQLDKSGLPSDRFFAERPEGSVSTLKIQRTQQEDSAVYLCASSFRETYEQYFGPGTRLTVT.

The chain uses TRBV19 and TRBJ2-7; without DNA, the TCRdb call of TRBD1 cannot be checked. The CDR3 sequence is 15 residues long. Germline CDR1 reads LNHDA; CDR2 reads SQIVND (reference sequence). The CDR3 reads CASSNGQGRLVEQYF.

V usage is TRBV16 and J usage is TRBJ2-1. The CDR3 is 13 residues long. Germline V lookup: CDR1 KGHSY, CDR2 FQNENV. The CDR3 spells CASSQSTAYEQFF.

The rearrangement links TRBV2 to TRBJ2-7; TCRdb lists TRBD1, though no DNA is available to test this call. There are 18 residues in the CDR3. The germline gives CDR1 SNHLY, CDR2 FYNNEI. The CDR3: CASGMDRLSPLSSYEQYF.

This sequence joins TRBV7-9 and TRBJ2-1. CDR1 SEHNR and CDR2 FQNEAQ come from the germline V gene (reference sequence). The CDR3 runs to 13 residues. CDR3 region: CATRLSSYNEQFF.

The chain uses TRBV12-3 or TRBV12-4 and TRBJ2-5; the D call from TCRdb, TRBD1, cannot be confirmed without DNA. CDR3 length: 17 amino acids. The CDR3: CASSLVPGQRDEETQYF.